The entry below describes one TCR beta chain. Its target is not known. This CDR3 has 15 residues. The germline V gene has CDR1 SEHNR and CDR2 FQNEAQ (reference sequence). One entry per CDR3 protein, without DNA, is what TCRdb gives after re-calling the 5' RACE reads. The clone table shows about 380,000 distinct CDR3 sequences, with the ten largest holding about 2.5%. The sample is drawn from a study of monozygotic twins with inflammatory bowel disease. The study, taken as a whole, reports: The existence of one strong signal or clonotype linked to IBD lacked support.

The sample was blood. The TCR originated in a human donor with ulcerative colitis or Crohn's disease, or a healthy co-twin of an affected twin (not recorded which). The chain links TRBV7-9 to TRBJ2-3; no DNA is available, so the TRBD2 call from TCRdb remains unchecked. CDR3 loop: CASSPSPGSTDTQYF.